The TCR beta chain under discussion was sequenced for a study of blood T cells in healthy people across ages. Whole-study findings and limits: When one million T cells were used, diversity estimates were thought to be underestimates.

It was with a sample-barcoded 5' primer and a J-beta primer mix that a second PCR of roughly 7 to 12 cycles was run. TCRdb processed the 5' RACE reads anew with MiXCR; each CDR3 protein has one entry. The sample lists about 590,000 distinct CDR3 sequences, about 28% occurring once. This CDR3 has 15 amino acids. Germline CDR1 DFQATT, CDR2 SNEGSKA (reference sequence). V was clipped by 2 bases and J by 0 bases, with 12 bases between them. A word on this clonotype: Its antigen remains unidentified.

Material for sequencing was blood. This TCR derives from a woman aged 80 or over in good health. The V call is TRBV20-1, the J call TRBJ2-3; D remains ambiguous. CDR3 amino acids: CSARLMVLSTDTQYF. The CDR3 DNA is TGCAGTGCTAGACTGATGGTCCTCAGCACAGATACGCAGTATTTT.